This entry concerns a single T cell receptor beta chain. The record originates from a study of shared clonotypes between healthy human individuals. This CDR3 has 14 amino acids. V shed 2 bases and J shed 1 base, with 9 bases lying between them. Germline assignment: CDR1 MNHEY and CDR2 SMNVEV (reference sequence). TCRdb keeps only in-frame clones here, not all; method: immunoSEQ multiplex PCR. The repertoire consists of about 2.1 million clones, with 80% to 95% occurring once and the leading ten covering 1.5% to 2%. The naive CD8 population came from CD45RO-negative cells selected for CCR7, without terminally differentiated effector memory CD45RA+ cells.

The sequencing input was naive CD8+ T cells from PBMCs. J is TRBJ2-7 and V is TRBV27; no firm D call. The receptor was derived from a man between 18 and 35 years old in good health. Some clones in this sample may be carry-over from other donors' samples. CDR3 protein: CASSLGWRSYEQYF. In DNA, the CDR3 is TGTGCCAGCAGTTTAGGGTGGCGGTCCTACGAGCAGTACTTC.